This T cell receptor (beta chain) was recovered during a study of molecular identifiers for immune sequencing clone quantification. This clonotype was detected many times. Its antigen is not identified. This CDR3 is 14 amino acids long. Trimming pared 1 base from V and 7 bases from J, leaving 12 bases between. Per the germline V gene, CDR1 is SGHKS and CDR2 is YYEKEE (reference sequence). TCRdb used MiXCR to reprocess the PCR reads, holding one entry per CDR3 protein. The data show about 640,000 distinct CDR3 sequences, 15% to 20% seen once. General observations from the study: Underestimation of highly expanded clone sizes could arise where identical TCR molecules share a barcode.

Sequenced material: naive CD8+ T cells from blood, with Jurkat cell RNA spiked in. The subset is: FACS-sorted CD8+CD4-CCR7+CD45RA+ naive T cells. The chain uses TRBV5-5 and TRBJ2-1, with D perhaps TRBD2 (5 bases). This receptor was taken from a human donor in good health. Some libraries in this study had Jurkat cell RNA spiked in. The CDR3 coding sequence is TGTGCCAGCAGCTTGCCACCCGGAGGTAATGAGCAGTTCTTC. Its protein is CASSLPPGGNEQFF.